These 4 T cell receptor beta chains were all obtained from the same sample, sequenced in a study of early T cells in non-severe SARS-CoV-2 infection. TCRdb called the 5' RACE reads again in MiXCR, with one record for every CDR3 protein. There are approximately 99,000 distinct CDR3 sequences in the sample; around 10% occur only once, and 2.5% to 4% lies in the top ten. The sequencing input was whole blood. These receptors were obtained from an adult who was a healthcare worker with PCR-confirmed SARS-CoV-2 infection or an uninfected control (not recorded which).

This clonotype showed up many times. The chain is built from TRBV3-1 and TRBJ2-5; 9 bases are a match to TRBD1. The germline gives CDR1 LGHDT, CDR2 YNNKEL (reference sequence). The CDR3 extends over 14 amino acids. The V segment lost 4 bases and the J segment 5 bases; nucleotides outside the gene matches: 5. CDR3 protein: CASSLRTGAETQYF. The CDR3 nucleotides read TGTGCCAGCAGCCTCCGGACAGGGGCGGAGACCCAGTACTTC.

This clonotype has just a few counts. The junction and the germline gene differ at one end; a read error may be behind it. The rearrangement joins TRBV27 to TRBJ1-4; TRBD1 aligns across 7 bases. The CDR3 extends over 15 amino acids. Looked up from germline, CDR1 is MNHEY and CDR2 is SMNVEV (reference sequence). Here the CDR3 DNA reads TGTACCAGCAGTTTAAAGGGGGCGGCTAATGAAAAACTGTTTTTT. This encodes CTSSLKGAANEKLFF.

This clonotype was seen ten or more times. This chain joins TRBV20-1 and TRBJ1-1; D gene ambiguous. The germline V gene encodes CDR1 DFQATT and CDR2 SNEGSKA (reference sequence). The V end was cut by 0 bases, the J end by 1 base, with 15 bases between. CDR3 length equals 16 residues. CDR3 sequence (DNA): TGCAGTGCTAGAGATCACCCAGCCTTACCGAACACTGAAGCTTTCTTT. Residues: CSARDHPALPNTEAFF.

This clonotype was seen at least ten times. V gene TRBV11-2 combines with J gene TRBJ2-7, with D possibly being TRBD1 or TRBD2 (5 bases each). V shed 6 bases and J shed 5 bases, with 17 bases lying between them. In germline, CDR1 is SGHAT, CDR2 FQNNGV. The CDR3 is 14 residues long. The CDR3 bases are TGTGCCAGCAGAGCTCAGGGACCCGGGGACGAGCAGTACTTC. Its protein is CASRAQGPGDEQYF.